This record looks at one TCR beta chain sequence and its context. What it binds is not known. Assay used: immunoSEQ multiplex PCR; TCRdb lists only in-frame clones, some missing. The data contain tens of thousands of clones, 55% to 70% of them singletons. The data derive from a study of cytotoxic CD8 clonotypes in ibrutinib-treated CLL. Study context: The subjects consisted of approximately twelve relapsed/refractory and about 14 treatment-naive individuals, with around 17 IGHV unmutated. A median 12 months of treatment, range 6 to 36, preceded the collection of response samples.

Overall study results and limits: At progression, clonality fell back toward baseline after rising at ibrutinib response. Stable or contracted on treatment, public clonotypes were also uncommon.

V was clipped by 4 bases and J by 0 bases, with 16 bases between them. Germline-derived CDR1 and CDR2 are MNHEY and SMNVEV (reference sequence). The CDR3 runs to 18 residues. The sequencing used PBMCs, collected after 24 months of ibrutinib treatment. The sequence derives from a human donor with chronic lymphocytic leukemia. J is TRBJ2-6 and V is TRBV27, with D perhaps given as TRBD1 or TRBD2 (5 bases each). In DNA, the CDR3 is TGTGCCAGCAGTTCGGTATGGGGGAGTGGCTCTGGGGCCAACGTCCTGACTTTC. Residues: CASSSVWGSGSGANVLTF.